The clone carrying this T cell receptor (beta chain) has more than one count but fewer than ten. Germline V CDR1 and CDR2: LNHNV, YYDKDF (reference sequence). Trimming took off 8 bases at V and 6 bases at J, with 14 bases between the two ends. CDR3 length: 13 residues. This specimen comes from a study of blood T cells in healthy people across ages. The use of a sample-barcoded 5' primer and a J-beta primer mix characterized a second PCR of roughly 7 to 11 cycles. One entry per CDR3 protein, called by TCRdb with MiXCR from the 5' RACE reads. The repertoire holds around 1,800,000 distinct CDR3 sequences, 35% to 50% seen once, with roughly 23% in the top ten.

The sequence derives from a human donor in good health. The sequencing input was blood. The genes are TRBV15 and TRBJ2-1; perhaps D is TRBD1 or TRBD2 (7 bases each). CDR3 amino acids: CATHQGGRNEQFF. CDR3 sequence (DNA): TGTGCCACCCATCAGGGGGGGCGCAATGAGCAGTTCTTC.